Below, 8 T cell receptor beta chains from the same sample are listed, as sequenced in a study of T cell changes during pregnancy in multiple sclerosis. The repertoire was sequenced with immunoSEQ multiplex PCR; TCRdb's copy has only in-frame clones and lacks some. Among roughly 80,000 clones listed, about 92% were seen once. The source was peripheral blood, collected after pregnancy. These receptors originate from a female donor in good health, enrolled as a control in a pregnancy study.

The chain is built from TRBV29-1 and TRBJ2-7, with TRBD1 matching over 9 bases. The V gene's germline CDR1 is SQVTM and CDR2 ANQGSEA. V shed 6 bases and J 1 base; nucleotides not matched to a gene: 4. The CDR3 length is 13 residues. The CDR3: CSVGTGQSYEQYF. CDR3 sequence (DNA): TGCAGCGTGGGGACAGGGCAATCCTACGAGCAGTACTTC.

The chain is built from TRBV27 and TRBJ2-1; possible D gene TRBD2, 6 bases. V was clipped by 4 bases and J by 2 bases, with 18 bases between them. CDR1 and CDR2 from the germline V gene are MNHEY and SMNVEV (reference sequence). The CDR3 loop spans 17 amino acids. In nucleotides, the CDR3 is TGTGCCAGCAGTTCCTGGGCGGACTACCTAGCCTACAATGAGCAGTTCTTC. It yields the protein CASSSWADYLAYNEQFF.

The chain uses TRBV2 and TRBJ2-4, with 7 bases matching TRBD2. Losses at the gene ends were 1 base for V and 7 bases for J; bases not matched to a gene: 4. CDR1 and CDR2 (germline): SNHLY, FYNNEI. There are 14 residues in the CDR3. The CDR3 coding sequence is TGTGCCAGCAGTGAAGAGCGGGGCAGCAACATTCAGTACTTC. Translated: CASSEERGSNIQYF.

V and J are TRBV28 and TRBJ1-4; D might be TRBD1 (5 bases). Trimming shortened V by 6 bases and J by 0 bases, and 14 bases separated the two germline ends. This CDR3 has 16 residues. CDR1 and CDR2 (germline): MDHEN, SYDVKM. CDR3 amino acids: CASSTDSLTTNEKLFF. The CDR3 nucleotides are TGTGCCAGCAGCACCGACAGCCTTACAACTAATGAAAAACTGTTTTTT. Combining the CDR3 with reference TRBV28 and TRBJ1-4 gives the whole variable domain DVKVTQSSRYLVKRTGEKVFLECVQDMDHENMFWYRQDPGLGLRLIYFSYDVKMKEKGDIPEGYSVSREKKERFSLILESASTNQTSMYLCASSTDSLTTNEKLFFGSGTQLSVL.

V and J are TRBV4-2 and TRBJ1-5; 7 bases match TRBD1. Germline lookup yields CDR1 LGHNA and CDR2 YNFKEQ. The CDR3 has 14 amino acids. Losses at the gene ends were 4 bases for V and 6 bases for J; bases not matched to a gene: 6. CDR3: CASSRDRDGQPQHF. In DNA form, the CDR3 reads TGTGCCAGCAGCCGTGACAGGGACGGTCAGCCCCAGCATTTT.

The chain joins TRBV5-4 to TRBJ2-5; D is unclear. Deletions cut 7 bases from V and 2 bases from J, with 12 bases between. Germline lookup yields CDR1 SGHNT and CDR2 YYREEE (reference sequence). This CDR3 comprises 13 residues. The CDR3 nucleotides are TGTGCCAGCGGTGGGCAGGTTCAAGAGACCCAGTACTTC. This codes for CASGGQVQETQYF.

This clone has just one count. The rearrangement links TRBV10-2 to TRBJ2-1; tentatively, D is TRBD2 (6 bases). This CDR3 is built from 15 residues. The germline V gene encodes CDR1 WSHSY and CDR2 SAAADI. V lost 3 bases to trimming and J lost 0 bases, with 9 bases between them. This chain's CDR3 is CASSDSGSSYNEQFF. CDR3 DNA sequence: TGCGCCAGCAGTGATAGCGGAAGCTCCTACAATGAGCAGTTCTTC.

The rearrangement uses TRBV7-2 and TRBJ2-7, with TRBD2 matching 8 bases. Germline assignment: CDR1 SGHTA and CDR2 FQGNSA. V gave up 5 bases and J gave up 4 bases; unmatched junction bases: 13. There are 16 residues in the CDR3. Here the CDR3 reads CASSPKGGAGVYEQYF. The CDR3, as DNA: TGTGCCAGCAGCCCGAAAGGGGGAGCGGGAGTATACGAGCAGTACTTC.